This T cell receptor (beta chain) was documented in a study of OX40 agonist ivuxolimab in advanced cancers. Trimming took off 10 bases at V and 2 bases at J, with 7 bases between the two ends. The CDR3 contains 11 residues. CDR1 and CDR2 from the germline V gene are MNHNS and SASEGT. General study findings and limits: Averaging showed that CD8+ T cells had more expanded clones than CD4+ did. Normalized expansion of T-cell clones was also low for some nonresponders.

Sequenced by immunoSEQ multiplex PCR; TCRdb stores in-frame clones only, minus some. Of about 61,000 clones listed, 75% to 90% were seen once; the top ten hold roughly 3.3%. As regards this clone: Its antigen is as yet unknown.

V and J are TRBV6-1 and TRBJ2-3; D gene unclear. Sequencing used CD4+ or CD8+ T cells sorted from blood, obtained in a trial of the OX40 agonist ivuxolimab. The receptor was isolated from an adult with an advanced solid tumor such as melanoma, head and neck, liver or kidney cancer. The DNA for the CDR3 is TGTGCCACCTATTACACAGATACGCAGTATTTT. Protein product: CATYYTDTQYF.